The next 20 T cell receptor beta chains were all read from a single sample in a study of T-cell memory formation after mild COVID-19. TCRdb passed the 5' RACE reads through MiXCR, listing each CDR3 protein once. The data show some 320,000 distinct CDR3 sequences, about 15% seen once. The sample was PBMCs or a T cell subset sorted from them (not recorded which). The origin of the receptors is a man between 18 and 35 years old who had mild COVID-19 (a few samples of this study predate the infection). Cell type and time point are not known.

This clonotype was picked up many times. The rearrangement uses TRBV7-2 and TRBJ2-3; 7 nucleotides line up with TRBD2. The CDR3 has 14 amino acids. From germline, CDR1 is SGHTA and CDR2 FQGNSA. With 1 base clipped from V and 5 bases from J, the junction kept 3 bases outside the gene matches. CDR3 loop: CASSLGLAGDTQYF. The CDR3 DNA follows: TGTGCCAGCAGCTTAGGACTAGCCGGAGATACGCAGTATTTT.

V usage is TRBV4-3 and J usage is TRBJ2-7; TRBD1 matches at 7 bases. The CDR3 has 15 residues. CDR1 is LGHNA, CDR2 YSLEER, per germline. V shed 1 base, J shed 5 bases, and the junction held 8 bases outside the gene matches. For the CDR3, the DNA is TGCGCCAGCAGCCAAGCCGGGACAGTACTCCACGAGCAGTACTTC. Its translation is CASSQAGTVLHEQYF.

This rearrangement joins TRBV6-6 to TRBJ2-3; unclear D gene. The germline V gene has CDR1 MNHNY and CDR2 SVGAGI (reference sequence). Between the trimmed V and J ends, which lost 2 bases and 1 base, there was a span of 7 bases. The CDR3 runs to 14 residues. The CDR3 bases are TGTGCCAGCAGTTACATCACAGGCACAGATACGCAGTATTTT. Amino acid sequence: CASSYITGTDTQYF.

V and J are TRBV7-8 and TRBJ2-1, with D possibly being TRBD2 (7 bases). Germline assignment: CDR1 SGHVS and CDR2 FQNEAQ. The CDR3 is 15 residues long. Trimming left V 3 bases short and J 5 bases short, with 14 bases between. CDR3 amino acids: CASSFRGALDNEQFF. The CDR3 region has the DNA TGTGCCAGCAGCTTTCGGGGGGCATTGGACAATGAGCAGTTCTTC.

This clonotype has only a few counts. The V call is TRBV11-2, the J call TRBJ2-5; 8 bases agree with TRBD1. Germline V gene data show CDR1 as SGHAT and CDR2 as FQNNGV. The CDR3 length is 15 residues. V lost 5 bases and J lost 3; bases outside the gene matches: 8. For the CDR3, the DNA is TGTGCCAGCAGCCCACGGACGACAGGGGAAGAGACCCAGTACTTC. Translation: CASSPRTTGEETQYF.

This clonotype was seen more than once but under ten times. The chain recombines TRBV13 with TRBJ2-1; weak D call: TRBD1 (5 bases). CDR1 and CDR2 from the germline V gene are PRHDT and FYEKMQ (reference sequence). V shed 3 bases and J shed 7 bases, with 16 bases lying between them. The length of the CDR3 is 15 residues. CDR3 region: CASSFRDRMPNEQFF. For the CDR3, the DNA is TGTGCCAGCAGCTTCAGGGATAGGATGCCTAATGAGCAGTTCTTC.

This clonotype was seen more than once but under ten times. The chain employs TRBV28 and TRBJ1-1, with TRBD1 identical over 7 bases. CDR3 length: 13 amino acids. Losses at the gene ends were 11 bases for V and 5 bases for J; bases not matched to a gene: 11. Germline values: CDR1 MDHEN, CDR2 SYDVKM. The CDR3 is CACEGGRRTEAFF. The CDR3 region has the DNA TGTGCCTGTGAAGGGGGCAGGCGAACTGAAGCTTTCTTT. Based on the CDR3 plus reference TRBV28 and TRBJ1-1, the full variable domain is DVKVTQSSRYLVKRTGEKVFLECVQDMDHENMFWYRQDPGLGLRLIYFSYDVKMKEKGDIPEGYSVSREKKERFSLILESASTNQTSMYLCACEGGRRTEAFFGQGTRLTVV.

This clonotype has at least ten counts. The rearrangement uses TRBV11-2 and TRBJ2-1; tentative D call: TRBD1 (6 bases). The CDR3 totals 13 residues. V was cut by 4 bases and J by 5 bases, with 9 bases left in between. Germline V gene data show CDR1 as SGHAT and CDR2 as FQNNGV. CDR3 nucleotide sequence: TGTGCCAGCAGCTGGACAGCCAACAATGAGCAGTTCTTC. This gives the protein CASSWTANNEQFF.

The chain combines TRBV19 with TRBJ2-3, with D unclear. Germline CDR1 reads LNHDA; CDR2 reads SQIVND (reference sequence). The CDR3 contains 14 residues. The V end lost 1 base, the J end lost 6 bases, and 11 bases lay between the germline ends. CDR3 residues: CASSIGISEDTQYF. The CDR3 nucleotides read TGTGCCAGTAGTATAGGGATTTCAGAGGATACGCAGTATTTT.

A few counts support this clonotype. V gene TRBV2 combines with J gene TRBJ2-2, with 11 bases that match TRBD2. CDR1 and CDR2 (germline): SNHLY, FYNNEI. The CDR3 runs 14 residues. Germline trimming cut 6 bases from V and 6 bases from J; bases unmatched to any gene: 3. The CDR3 region is CASSRTSGPGELFF. The DNA of the CDR3 is TGTGCCAGCAGCCGGACTAGCGGGCCCGGGGAGCTGTTTTTT.

This clonotype has more than one count but fewer than ten. The chain links TRBV18 to TRBJ1-2; perhaps TRBD1 as D (6 bases). Germline values: CDR1 KGHSH, CDR2 LQKENI. With 2 bases removed from V and 4 bases from J, the gap between germline ends came to 14 bases. This CDR3 is built from 15 residues. The chain's CDR3 is CASSPTRGQLYGYTF. CDR3 nucleotides: TGTGCCAGCTCACCAACTAGAGGACAGCTCTATGGCTACACCTTC.

The V gene is TRBV7-2, the J gene TRBJ1-6, with a possible D match to TRBD1 (5 bases). The ends were cut back, 4 bases at V and 9 bases at J, with 19 bases in the middle. There are 16 residues in the CDR3. Looked up from germline, CDR1 is SGHTA and CDR2 is FQGNSA. CDR3 DNA sequence: TGTGCCAGCAGCTCTGTCCGGGGATTAGGGACTTCACCCCTCCACTTT. Amino acids: CASSSVRGLGTSPLHF.

J is TRBJ2-6 and V is TRBV19, with a possible D match to TRBD2 (5 bases). This CDR3 region has 15 residues. V lost 8 bases to trimming and J lost 4 bases, with 15 bases between them. The germline gives CDR1 LNHDA, CDR2 SQIVND (reference sequence). The CDR3: CASSRSGSGANVLTF. The CDR3 nucleotides are TGTGCCAGTTCCAGGTCGGGGTCCGGGGCCAACGTCCTGACTTTC.

The sample holds a few counts of this clonotype. The rearrangement uses TRBV29-1 and TRBJ1-4; D uncertain. Germline V gene data show CDR1 as SQVTM and CDR2 as ANQGSEA. The ends were cut back, 6 bases at V and 2 bases at J, with 4 bases in the middle. The CDR3 is made up of 11 amino acids. The chain's CDR3 is CSVRTNEKLFF. Here the CDR3 DNA reads TGCAGCGTGCGGACTAATGAAAAACTGTTTTTT. The full variable domain, its missing parts supplied by reference TRBV29-1 and TRBJ1-4, is SAVISQKPSRDICQRGTSLTIQCQVDSQVTMMFWYRQQPGQSLTLIATANQGSEATYESGFVIDKFPISRPNLTFSTLTVSNMSPEDSSIYLCSVRTNEKLFFGSGTQLSVL.

This clonotype was counted only a few times. The chain uses TRBV7-9 and TRBJ2-1; TRBD2 agrees at 11 bases. Germline-derived CDR1 and CDR2 are SEHNR and FQNEAQ (reference sequence). The length of the CDR3 is 15 residues. The V gene end was trimmed by 6 bases and the J gene end by 7 bases; junction bases not matched to a gene: 8. The CDR3 spells CASRATGLAVNEQFF. CDR3 nucleotide sequence: TGTGCCAGCAGGGCCACGGGACTAGCGGTTAATGAGCAGTTCTTC.

This clonotype appeared a few times. V gene TRBV12-3 or TRBV12-4 combines with J gene TRBJ2-7; unclear D gene. CDR3 length: 15 amino acids. Trimming removed 4 bases at V and 2 bases at J, with 15 bases between. In DNA, the CDR3 is TGTGCCAGCAGTTGGGCAACAAGTTCGCCCTACGAGCAGTACTTC. Translating gives CASSWATSSPYEQYF.

In this sample, this clonotype turned up a few times. V and J are TRBV6-2 or TRBV6-3 and TRBJ1-2, with a weak D call TRBD1 (5 bases). This CDR3 is 14 amino acids long. Trimming removed 6 bases from V and 8 bases from J, with 19 bases in between. Per the germline V gene, CDR1 is MNHEY and CDR2 is SVGEGT. The CDR3 DNA follows: TGTGCCAGCAGCCCCCGGCAGGGAGAGAAAGGCTACACCTTC. Its translation: CASSPRQGEKGYTF.

This clonotype was picked up a small number of times. The chain is built from TRBV10-3 and TRBJ2-7, with a possible D match to TRBD1 (5 bases). Trimming cost V 4 bases and J 6 bases, with 10 bases left between them. Germline lookup yields CDR1 ENHRY and CDR2 SYGVKD. The CDR3 has 12 residues. The CDR3 bases are TGTGCCATCAGTGGGGGAAGGGGCGAGCAGTACGTC. As protein: CAISGGRGEQYV.

Only a few counts were recorded for this clonotype. The chain uses TRBV27 and TRBJ2-7, with 8 nucleotides matching TRBD2. This CDR3 spans 14 amino acids. Looked up from germline, CDR1 is MNHEY and CDR2 is SMNVEV (reference sequence). V lost 8 bases to trimming and J lost 5 bases; unmatched junction nucleotides: 11. CDR3 in amino acids: CASREGPTGDEQYF. For the CDR3, the DNA is TGTGCCAGCCGGGAGGGGCCGACCGGCGACGAGCAGTACTTC.

For this clonotype: One end of the junction varies from germline; a read error may be responsible. The rearrangement uses TRBV7-7 and TRBJ2-1, with 9 bases matching TRBD1. Germline V lookup: CDR1 SSHAT, CDR2 FNYEAQ (reference sequence). This CDR3 is 13 amino acids long. CDR3 nucleotide sequence: TGTGCTAGCAGCTTGACAGGGGGTAGTGAGCAGTTCTTC. Its translation is CASSLTGGSEQFF.